The next 25 T cell receptor beta chains were all read from a single sample in a study of PD-L1 blockade in urothelial cancer (dated by TCRdb to the late 2010s). Read against the paper, the sample's time point label means: pretreatment peripheral blood. The method was the immunoSEQ multiplex PCR assay. Held by TCRdb, this immuneACCESS table contains in-frame sequences only and omits some clones. Under half of the omission traces to an unresolved V gene where checked; the cause of the rest is unknown. The table for this sample lists approximately 94,000 clones; more than 75% of them were counted only once. About 2% of the sample lies in the top ten. The material was PBMCs, obtained around atezolizumab (anti-PD-L1) treatment. These TCRs come from a man in his sixties with urothelial cancer.

The V and J genes are TRBV29-1 and TRBJ1-2, with D unclear. Germline CDR1 and CDR2: SQVTM and ANQGSEA. There are 16 residues in the CDR3. Trimming stripped 4 bases from V and 1 base from J, with 19 bases between. DNA of the CDR3: TGCAGCGTTGGAGGGAGACGCGACCCTGGTAACTATGGCTACACCTTC. It translates to CSVGGRRDPGNYGYTF.

This clone was counted once. This chain joins TRBV19 and TRBJ2-5; 7 nucleotides match TRBD2. V dropped 7 bases and J dropped 4; count of bases not matched to a gene: 12. This CDR3 has 15 amino acids. Germline V gene sequence: CDR1 LNHDA, CDR2 SQIVND (reference sequence). This chain's CDR3 is CASKQVGERGETQYF. CDR3 nucleotides: TGTGCCAGTAAACAGGTCGGGGAGCGGGGAGAGACCCAGTACTTC. Looking up the rest from reference TRBV19 and TRBJ2-5 gives the full variable domain: DGGITQSPKYLFRKEGQNVTLSCEQNLNHDAMYWYRQDPGQGLRLIYYSQIVNDFQKGDIAEGYSVSREKKESFPLTVTSAQKNPTAFYLCASKQVGERGETQYFGPGTRLLVL.

This clone has a single count. V usage is TRBV27 and J usage is TRBJ2-2, with TRBD1 identical over 7 bases. This CDR3 region has 13 residues. V was clipped by 0 bases and J by 14 bases; unmatched bases: 6. The V gene's germline CDR1 is MNHEY and CDR2 SMNVEV (reference sequence). This CDR3 reads CASSLSPGGHLFF. For the CDR3, the DNA is TGTGCCAGCAGTTTATCCCCAGGGGGTCACCTGTTTTTT.

This chain links TRBV6-5 with TRBJ1-1; TRBD1 might be the D (6 bases). The CDR3 length is 16 residues. CDR1 and CDR2 from the germline V gene are MNHEY and SVGAGI. Deletions cut 3 bases from V and 5 bases from J, with 19 bases between. The CDR3 reads CASSYTRGGGWTEAFF. CDR3 DNA: TGTGCCAGCAGTTATACCAGGGGTGGAGGATGGACTGAAGCTTTCTTT.

This sequence joins TRBV18 and TRBJ2-7, with TRBD1 matching over 10 bases. CDR3 length: 15 amino acids. Germline V gene data show CDR1 as KGHSH and CDR2 as LQKENI. Unmatched junction bases numbered 2, after V lost 3 bases and J lost 0 bases. The CDR3 sequence: CASSPGQGNSYEQYF. The CDR3 coding sequence is TGTGCCAGCTCACCGGGACAGGGGAACTCCTACGAGCAGTACTTC.

The chain joins TRBV11-2 to TRBJ2-7, with a possible D match to TRBD2 (5 bases). The V end lost 5 bases, the J end lost 6 bases, and 14 bases lay between the germline ends. The CDR3 has 13 amino acids. Germline V gene sequence: CDR1 SGHAT, CDR2 FQNNGV. The CDR3 sequence is CASSLNGGLEQYF. In nucleotides, the CDR3 is TGTGCCAGCAGCCTGAATGGAGGCCTCGAGCAGTACTTC. Looking up the rest from reference TRBV11-2 and TRBJ2-7 gives the full variable domain: EAGVAQSPRYKIIEKRQSVAFWCNPISGHATLYWYQQILGQGPKLLIQFQNNGVVDDSQLPKDRFSAERLKGVDSTLKIQPAKLEDSAVYLCASSLNGGLEQYFGPGTRLTVT.

This clone was recorded a few times. The chain has TRBV5-1 and TRBJ1-1, with D perhaps matching TRBD1 (6 bases). The CDR3 length is 15 residues. The V gene lost 0 bases and the J gene lost 3 bases, with 12 bases spanning the gap. Germline CDR1 and CDR2: SGHRS and YFSETQ. CDR3 sequence (DNA): TGCGCCAGCAGCTTGGCCGGGACACCCGACACTGAAGCTTTCTTT. Protein product: CASSLAGTPDTEAFF.

This rearrangement joins TRBV28 to TRBJ1-6; 8 bases line up with TRBD1. Losses at the gene ends were 10 bases for V and 8 bases for J; bases not matched to a gene: 4. CDR1 and CDR2 from the germline V gene are MDHEN and SYDVKM. The CDR3 consists of 12 residues. CDR3 in amino acids: CATSTGDSPLHF. The DNA for the CDR3 is TGTGCCACCTCGACAGGGGATTCACCCCTCCACTTT.

V is TRBV5-1 and J is TRBJ2-3, with 8 bases lining up with TRBD2. This CDR3 contains 16 residues. V dropped 0 bases and J dropped 2; count of bases not matched to a gene: 5. Germline CDR1 reads SGHRS; CDR2 reads YFSETQ. CDR3 sequence reads: CASSLAIAGTTDTQYF. DNA of the CDR3: TGCGCCAGCAGCTTGGCGATAGCGGGGACCACAGATACGCAGTATTTT. Full variable domain (outside the CDR3, taken from reference TRBV5-1 and TRBJ2-3): KAGVTQTPRYLIKTRGQQVTLSCSPISGHRSVSWYQQTPGQGLQFLFEYFSETQRNKGNFPGRFSGRQFSNSRSEMNVSTLELGDSALYLCASSLAIAGTTDTQYFGPGTRLTVL.

The chain joins TRBV18 to TRBJ1-1, with TRBD1 matching 8 bases. V shed 3 bases and J 6 bases; nucleotides not matched to a gene: 3. CDR3 length: 13 residues. In germline, CDR1 is KGHSH, CDR2 LQKENI. CDR3 DNA sequence: TGTGCCAGCTCACCCCCGGACAGGGCTGAAGCTTTCTTT. It is translated as CASSPPDRAEAFF.

The chain couples TRBV7-6 to TRBJ2-1; 10 nucleotides match TRBD2. V shed 4 bases and J 11 bases; nucleotides not matched to a gene: 8. The V gene's germline CDR1 is SGHVS and CDR2 FNYEAQ. This CDR3 has 14 residues. CDR3 nucleotide sequence: TGTGCCAGCAGCTCCACTTCTAGCGGGGGCCAGCAGTTCTTC. It specifies CASSSTSSGGQQFF. Drawing the rest from reference TRBV7-6 and TRBJ2-1, the complete variable domain is GAGVSQSPRYKVTKRGQDVALRCDPISGHVSLYWYRQALGQGPEFLTYFNYEAQQDKSGLPNDRFSAERPEGSISTLTIQRTEQRDSAMYRCASSSTSSGGQQFFGPGTRLTVL.

The CDR3 loop reads CASSVDQGAALGAKNIQYF. CDR3 sequence (DNA): TGTGCCAGCAGCGTAGATCAGGGGGCGGCCTTGGGAGCCAAAAACATTCAGTACTTC. The chain employs TRBV9 and TRBJ2-4, with 8 bases lining up with TRBD1. Germline V CDR1 and CDR2: SGDLS, YYNGEE. Unmatched junction bases numbered 11, after V lost 0 bases and J lost 0 bases. The CDR3 runs 19 residues.

The chain employs TRBV5-5 and TRBJ1-5; no reliable D call. Germline V CDR1 and CDR2: SGHKS, YYEKEE (reference sequence). The CDR3 has 15 residues. V shed 2 bases and J shed 4 bases, with 13 bases lying between them. CDR3 protein: CASSFHDGGNQPQHF. CDR3 sequence (DNA): TGTGCCAGCAGCTTCCACGACGGAGGGAATCAGCCCCAGCATTTT. The whole variable domain, filled in from reference TRBV5-5 and TRBJ1-5, reads DAGVTQSPTHLIKTRGQQVTLRCSPISGHKSVSWYQQVLGQGPQFIFQYYEKEERGRGNFPDRFSARQFPNYSSELNVNALLLGDSALYLCASSFHDGGNQPQHFGDGTRLSIL.

The CDR3 loop reads CASLQAAAYEQYF. Here the CDR3 DNA reads TGTGCCAGCCTCCAGGCAGCCGCCTACGAGCAGTACTTC. The gene calls are TRBV28 and TRBJ2-7; D is uncertain. Trimming took 8 bases from V and 2 from J, leaving 13 bases between them. The CDR3 spans 13 residues. The germline CDR1 and CDR2 sequences are MDHEN and SYDVKM.

This clone was seen only once. For the CDR3, the DNA is TGTGCCAGCAGCCCAGCCGCGGGGGAGAACTATGGCTACACCTTC. This gives the protein CASSPAAGENYGYTF. This chain uses TRBV4-2 with TRBJ1-2, with D tentatively TRBD1 (5 bases). Germline V gives CDR1 LGHNA, CDR2 YNFKEQ. CDR3 length: 15 amino acids. Deletions cut 4 bases from V and 2 bases from J, with 14 bases between.

The chain combines TRBV29-1 with TRBJ1-2; TRBD1 matches 7 bases. The germline CDR1 and CDR2 sequences are SQVTM and ANQGSEA. This CDR3 spans 14 amino acids. Trimming removed 6 bases from V and 1 base from J; junction bases left unmatched: 8. CDR3 residues: CSVPTGILNYGYTF. The CDR3 nucleotides read TGCAGCGTCCCGACAGGGATCCTTAACTATGGCTACACCTTC.

Here the CDR3 DNA reads TGTGCCAGCAGGGACCTGGAGGTCATCGGTGTGGGCACTGAAGCTTTCTTT. Its translation: CASRDLEVIGVGTEAFF. The gene calls are TRBV27 and TRBJ1-1; D unresolved. The CDR3 contains 17 residues. The germline gives CDR1 MNHEY, CDR2 SMNVEV (reference sequence). The ends were cut back, 6 bases at V and 4 bases at J, with 24 bases in the middle.

This chain joins TRBV7-2 and TRBJ2-5; tentatively, D is TRBD2 (7 bases). Germline V gives CDR1 SGHTA, CDR2 FQGNSA. The V and J ends lost 5 bases and 2 bases respectively, with 15 bases between them. This CDR3 is built from 15 residues. For the CDR3, the DNA is TGTGCCAGCAGCGTCGGGGGGCCGGGGCAAGAGACCCAGTACTTC. Translation: CASSVGGPGQETQYF. The full variable domain, its missing parts supplied by reference TRBV7-2 and TRBJ2-5, is GAGVSQSPSNKVTEKGKDVELRCDPISGHTALYWYRQSLGQGLEFLIYFQGNSAPDKSGLPSDRFSAERTGGSVSTLTIQRTQQEDSAVYLCASSVGGPGQETQYFGPGTRLLVL.

J is TRBJ2-7 and V is TRBV5-6; maybe TRBD1 (5 bases). Looked up from germline, CDR1 is SGHDT and CDR2 is YYEEEE. The CDR3 contains 13 residues. Trimming shortened V by 2 bases and J by 0 bases, and 6 bases separated the two germline ends. The CDR3 DNA is TGTGCCAGCAGCTTAGGGGTCTCCTACGAGCAGTACTTC. Its protein is CASSLGVSYEQYF.

The chain combines TRBV19 with TRBJ1-5, with TRBD1 identical over 8 bases. J was trimmed by 7 bases and V by 4 bases; bases with no gene match: 3. The germline gives CDR1 LNHDA, CDR2 SQIVND (reference sequence). The CDR3 has 13 amino acids. In nucleotides, the CDR3 is TGTGCCAGTAGTAGACAGGGGATACAGCCCCAGCATTTT. This translates into CASSRQGIQPQHF.

The table lists this clone with a count of one. V gene TRBV6-5 combines with J gene TRBJ2-1, with TRBD1 matching 12 bases. The CDR3 is 15 amino acids. Looked up from germline, CDR1 is MNHEY and CDR2 is SVGAGI. With 5 bases clipped from V and 6 bases from J, the junction kept 5 bases outside the gene matches. Here the CDR3 DNA reads TGTGCCAGCAGTCAGGGACAGGGGGCCCTCAATGAGCAGTTCTTC. Its protein is CASSQGQGALNEQFF.

The chain joins TRBV19 to TRBJ2-7, with D tentatively TRBD2 (7 bases). V was pared by 6 bases and J by 3 bases, with 15 bases between. The CDR3 covers 14 residues. CDR1 LNHDA and CDR2 SQIVND come from the germline V gene (reference sequence). In DNA form, the CDR3 reads TGTGCCAGTAGGGATCGGGGGGCCGGCTACGAGCAGTACTTC. Translating gives CASRDRGAGYEQYF.

The V call is TRBV19, the J call TRBJ2-7, with a tentative D call TRBD1 (8 bases). The V gene's germline CDR1 is LNHDA and CDR2 SQIVND (reference sequence). This CDR3 has 14 residues. With 10 bases removed from V and 5 bases from J, the gap between germline ends came to 21 bases. The CDR3 DNA reads TGTGCCAACACCACAGGGGGGGGGCACCACGAGCAGTACTTC. Translation: CANTTGGGHHEQYF.

The chain couples TRBV11-3 to TRBJ2-7; 9 bases fit TRBD1. Germline values: CDR1 SGHNT, CDR2 YENEEA. Trimming took 6 bases from V and 5 from J; bases not matched to a gene: 14. The CDR3 length is 16 residues. The CDR3 coding sequence is TGTGCCAGCAGTTATAAAGGGACAGGGTATCACCACGAGCAGTACTTC. Protein product: CASSYKGTGYHHEQYF.

This clone has more than one count but fewer than ten. The chain carries TRBV19 and TRBJ2-2, with 7 bases that match TRBD1. V lost 7 bases, J lost 1 base, and 3 bases stayed unmatched. The V gene's germline CDR1 is LNHDA and CDR2 SQIVND (reference sequence). The CDR3 length is 14 residues. CDR3 DNA: TGTGCCAGTATGAGGGACAGGAACACCGGGGAGCTGTTTTTT. Translation gives CASMRDRNTGELFF.